A single sample is the source of the 18 T cell receptor beta chains below, sequenced in a study of blood T cell repertoires in COVID-19 (dated by TCRdb to 2018 to 2020). Receptor libraries were prepared by the immunoSEQ multiplex PCR assay. The table was pulled from immuneACCESS by TCRdb, which kept in-frame rearrangements only. Such tables lose some clones; where checked, under half of the loss comes from unresolved V genes, and the rest has no known cause. This sample lists 250,000 or so clones; over 80% were detected once. The top ten clones comprise 1% to 1.5% of the sample. The specimen sequenced was PBMCs or T cells enriched from blood (not recorded which). These receptors were obtained from a human donor in a cohort exposed to, infected with or recovered from COVID-19 (not recorded which). The donor label of this sample is uncertain.

The chain has TRBV24-1 and TRBJ1-2, with no clear D. Trimming took off 3 bases at V and 1 base at J, with 8 bases between the two ends. The length of the CDR3 is 14 residues. From germline, CDR1 is KGHDR and CDR2 SFDVKD. DNA of the CDR3: TGTGCCACCAGTGATCCTCCAGTTAACTATGGCTACACCTTC. Protein sequence: CATSDPPVNYGYTF.

This chain connects TRBV10-1 to TRBJ2-7, with TRBD1 matching over 7 bases. The germline gives CDR1 WNHNN, CDR2 SYGVQD (reference sequence). This CDR3 comprises 14 residues. V trimming: 6 bases; J trimming: 0 bases; junction bases outside the gene matches: 5. The CDR3 loop reads CASRGTARSYEQYF. The CDR3 coding sequence is TGCGCCAGCAGGGGGACAGCCCGCTCCTACGAGCAGTACTTC.

The chain combines TRBV11-3 with TRBJ2-2; tentative D call: TRBD2 (5 bases). The CDR3 is 20 amino acids. V lost 4 bases and J 0 bases, leaving 24 bases between the germline ends. From germline, CDR1 is SGHNT and CDR2 YENEEA. CDR3 residues: CASSSEGPFREGPNTGELFF. In DNA form, the CDR3 reads TGTGCCAGCAGCTCCGAGGGCCCTTTCCGTGAGGGCCCGAACACCGGGGAGCTGTTTTTT.

This clone is a singleton in its sample. V gene TRBV12-5 combines with J gene TRBJ1-1; a possible D gene is TRBD1 (6 bases). The germline V and J ends were trimmed by 2 bases and 6 bases, with 10 bases remaining between them. Per germline, CDR1 LGHNT and CDR2 FRNRAP. CDR3 size: 13 residues. CDR3 bases: TGTGCTAGTGGTTTGCACAGGGACGCTGAAGCTTTCTTT. This codes for CASGLHRDAEAFF. The variable domain in full, completed from reference TRBV12-5 and TRBJ1-1, reads DARVTQTPRHKVTEMGQEVTMRCQPILGHNTVFWYRQTMMQGLELLAYFRNRAPLDDSGMPKDRFSAEMPDATLATLKIQPSEPRDSAVYFCASGLHRDAEAFFGQGTRLTVV.

The chain joins TRBV5-6 to TRBJ1-2, with D perhaps TRBD1 (5 bases). The V end was cut by 0 bases, the J end by 4 bases, with 7 bases between. The CDR3 totals 13 residues. Germline V gene data show CDR1 as SGHDT and CDR2 as YYEEEE. The chain's CDR3 is CASSLGQSYGYTF. The CDR3 DNA sequence: TGTGCCAGCAGCTTGGGACAGAGCTATGGCTACACCTTC. Based on the CDR3 plus reference TRBV5-6 and TRBJ1-2, the full variable domain is DAGVTQSPTHLIKTRGQQVTLRCSPKSGHDTVSWYQQALGQGPQFIFQYYEEEERQRGNFPDRFSGHQFPNYSSELNVNALLLGDSALYLCASSLGQSYGYTFGSGTRLTVV.

The genes are TRBV6-5 and TRBJ1-2, with TRBD1 as a possible D gene (5 bases). The germline CDR1 and CDR2 sequences are MNHEY and SVGAGI. Deletions cut 0 bases from V and 4 bases from J, with 12 bases between. The CDR3 is 15 amino acids. CDR3 DNA sequence: TGTGCCAGCAGTTACTCTGGGGCGGCAGGCTATGGCTACACCTTC. Translating gives CASSYSGAAGYGYTF.

The chain links TRBV10-3 to TRBJ1-3; TRBD1 aligns across 7 bases. CDR3 length: 14 amino acids. Germline lookup yields CDR1 ENHRY and CDR2 SYGVKD. V lost 4 bases to trimming and J lost 1 base; unmatched junction nucleotides: 1. The CDR3 loop is CAISGQGSGNTIYF. Here the CDR3 DNA reads TGTGCCATCAGTGGACAGGGATCTGGAAACACCATATATTTT.

The chain recombines TRBV7-2 with TRBJ1-2, with D perhaps matching TRBD1 (5 bases). CDR3 length equals 15 residues. CDR1 and CDR2 (germline): SGHTA, FQGNSA. V lost 0 bases and J lost 6, with 14 bases in between. The CDR3, as DNA: TGTGCCAGCAGCTTAGCTCAGGGATCCTATAATGGCTACACCTTC. It specifies CASSLAQGSYNGYTF.

This chain connects TRBV7-9 to TRBJ1-5, with D possibly being TRBD1 (6 bases). Germline lookup yields CDR1 SEHNR and CDR2 FQNEAQ (reference sequence). V lost 4 bases and J 2 bases, leaving 15 bases between the germline ends. The CDR3 totals 16 residues. The CDR3 protein is CASSSGTIRGNQPQHF. The CDR3 region has the DNA TGTGCCAGCAGCTCTGGGACAATTAGGGGCAATCAGCCCCAGCATTTT.

This clone has just one count. This CDR3 reads CASSRAPDRGEQYF. Here the CDR3 DNA reads TGTGCCAGCAGCCGAGCACCGGACAGGGGCGAGCAGTACTTC. This chain connects TRBV5-4 to TRBJ2-7; 9 nucleotides line up with TRBD1. Losses at the gene ends were 4 bases for V and 6 bases for J; bases not matched to a gene: 8. Germline loops: CDR1 SGHNT, CDR2 YYREEE (reference sequence). This CDR3 contains 14 residues.

The J gene is TRBJ1-3, the V gene TRBV9, with no clear D. This CDR3 has 13 residues. The germline V gene has CDR1 SGDLS and CDR2 YYNGEE. V was trimmed by 4 bases and J by 4 bases, leaving 9 bases between them. In nucleotides, the CDR3 is TGTGCCAGCAGCAGCGGATTCGGAAACACCATATATTTT. It codes for CASSSGFGNTIYF.

A remark on this clone: This sample includes further DNA sequences coding for the same CDR3. The rearrangement links TRBV7-9 to TRBJ1-1; 7 bases are shared with TRBD1. Germline CDR1 SEHNR, CDR2 FQNEAQ (reference sequence). V lost 2 bases, J lost 4 bases, and 1 base stayed unmatched. The CDR3 sequence is 13 residues long. The CDR3 DNA follows: TGTGCCAGCAGCTTAAAGGGGGCCACTGAAGCTTTCTTT. Residues: CASSLKGATEAFF. The full variable domain, in which reference TRBV7-9 and TRBJ1-1 provide the parts outside the CDR3, is DTGVSQNPRHKITKRGQNVTFRCDPISEHNRLYWYRQTLGQGPEFLTYFQNEAQLEKSRLLSDRFSAERPKGSFSTLEIQRTEQGDSAMYLCASSLKGATEAFFGQGTRLTVV.

The gene calls are TRBV10-3 and TRBJ2-3; a weak D match, TRBD1 (5 bases). V lost 11 bases, J lost 0 bases, and 9 bases lay in between. The germline V gene encodes CDR1 ENHRY and CDR2 SYGVKD. The CDR3 spans 12 residues. In DNA, the CDR3 is TGTGCCGTAGGGGATAGCACAGATACGCAGTATTTT. Its translation: CAVGDSTDTQYF.

V and J are TRBV7-6 and TRBJ1-3; a weak D match, TRBD1 (5 bases). There are 16 residues in the CDR3. Looked up from germline, CDR1 is SGHVS and CDR2 is FNYEAQ. Between the trimmed V and J ends, which lost 4 bases and 0 bases, there was a span of 13 bases. The CDR3 loop reads CASSSPDRDSGNTIYF. CDR3 DNA sequence: TGTGCCAGCAGCTCTCCAGACAGAGACTCTGGAAACACCATATATTTT. Supplemented by reference TRBV7-6 and TRBJ1-3, the full variable domain reads GAGVSQSPRYKVTKRGQDVALRCDPISGHVSLYWYRQALGQGPEFLTYFNYEAQQDKSGLPNDRFSAERPEGSISTLTIQRTEQRDSAMYRCASSSPDRDSGNTIYFGEGSWLTVV.

This chain connects TRBV5-6 to TRBJ1-6; D may be TRBD1 (5 bases). CDR1 and CDR2 (germline): SGHDT, YYEEEE. Trimming took off 2 bases at V and 7 bases at J, with 10 bases between the two ends. CDR3 length equals 14 residues. In nucleotides, the CDR3 is TGTGCCAGCAGCTTAACAGGAGAGAATTCACCCCTCCACTTT. This gives the protein CASSLTGENSPLHF.

This clone has only one observation. J is TRBJ2-5 and V is TRBV3-1 (or the pseudogene TRBV3-2); 7 bases are a match to TRBD2. This CDR3 spans 16 amino acids. V shed 1 base and J 6 bases; nucleotides not matched to a gene: 11. Germline V gives CDR1 LGHDT, CDR2 YNNKEL (reference sequence). Here the CDR3 reads CASSQVRRGGIKTQYF. The CDR3 region has the DNA TGTGCCAGCAGCCAAGTGCGGCGCGGGGGAATCAAGACCCAGTACTTC.

V gene TRBV4-3 combines with J gene TRBJ1-1, with TRBD1 identical over 7 bases. The CDR3 sequence is 14 residues long. Trimming cost V 0 bases and J 4 bases; bases outside gene matches: 2. CDR1 LGHNA and CDR2 YSLEER come from the germline V gene. CDR3 nucleotide sequence: TGCGCCAGCAGCCAAGACTCAGGGGGCACTGAAGCTTTCTTT. Protein sequence: CASSQDSGGTEAFF.

This chain links TRBV12-3 or TRBV12-4 with TRBJ2-7; tentative D call: TRBD1 (6 bases). The CDR3 spans 13 residues. Trimming took off 2 bases at V and 5 bases at J, with 10 bases between the two ends. CDR3 bases: TGTGCCAGCAGTTTAACAGGGAACAACGAGCAGTACTTC. It encodes CASSLTGNNEQYF.